This T cell receptor (beta chain) originates from a study of early T cells in non-severe SARS-CoV-2 infection. This CDR3 has 18 amino acids. CDR1 LNHNV and CDR2 YYDKDF come from the germline V gene (reference sequence). Unmatched junction bases numbered 17, after V lost 8 bases and J lost 4 bases. TCRdb reprocessed the 5' RACE reads with MiXCR, giving one entry per CDR3 protein. The data contain 54,000 or so distinct CDR3 sequences, around 5.6% of them singletons. V usage is TRBV15 and J usage is TRBJ2-1, with 10 bases fitting TRBD2. The clonotype comes from an adult who was a healthcare worker with PCR-confirmed SARS-CoV-2 infection or an uninfected control (not recorded which). Sample: whole blood. As DNA, the CDR3 is TGTGCCACCCGCCGGGACCCCAAGGGACTAGCGTCTTACAATGAGCAGTTCTTC. Translating it yields CATRRDPKGLASYNEQFF.